These 26 T cell receptor beta chains came from one sample sequenced in a study of cytotoxic CD8 clonotypes in ibrutinib-treated CLL. Assay used: immunoSEQ multiplex PCR; TCRdb lists only in-frame clones, some missing. Here the sample spans some 140,000 clones, less than 95% being singletons. The input for sequencing was PBMCs, taken after 12 months of ibrutinib treatment. The receptors stem from a human donor with chronic lymphocytic leukemia.

This chain uses TRBV5-1 with TRBJ2-5; a weak D match, TRBD1 (5 bases). Germline-derived CDR1 and CDR2 are SGHRS and YFSETQ. With 7 bases removed from V and 1 base from J, the gap between germline ends came to 8 bases. This CDR3 region has 12 residues. The CDR3 region is CASGASQETQYF. CDR3 nucleotide sequence: TGCGCCAGCGGGGCCTCCCAAGAGACCCAGTACTTC.

The V call is TRBV4-3, the J call TRBJ2-7, with 9 bases aligning to TRBD2. This CDR3 has 15 residues. V shed 0 bases, J shed 2 bases, and the junction held 2 bases outside the gene matches. Germline V gene sequence: CDR1 LGHNA, CDR2 YSLEER. CDR3 in DNA: TGCGCCAGCAGCCAAGAGCGACTAGCGGCCTACGAGCAGTACTTC. Its translation is CASSQERLAAYEQYF.

The chain employs TRBV6-5 and TRBJ1-3; D gene ambiguous. Germline CDR1 MNHEY, CDR2 SVGAGI. This CDR3 spans 15 amino acids. V was clipped by 6 bases and J by 0 bases, with 12 bases between them. CDR3 nucleotide sequence: TGTGCCAGCAGCCTCGACTCGTACTCTGGAAACACCATATATTTT. Translation gives CASSLDSYSGNTIYF.

The chain has TRBV10-3 and TRBJ2-1; the D gene is possibly TRBD1 (5 bases). Trimming pared 7 bases from V and 4 bases from J, leaving 17 bases between. The CDR3 spans 15 residues. CDR1 is ENHRY, CDR2 SYGVKD, per germline. The CDR3 here is CAIIKKEGAYNEQFF. CDR3 coding DNA: TGTGCCATCATTAAGAAGGAAGGGGCTTACAATGAGCAGTTCTTC.

The V call is TRBV18, the J call TRBJ2-3; D is unresolved. V was clipped by 4 bases and J by 5 bases, with 16 bases between them. Germline values: CDR1 KGHSH, CDR2 LQKENI. CDR3 size: 15 residues. CDR3 residues: CASSLGSESGDTQYF. The CDR3 coding sequence is TGTGCCAGCTCACTTGGTTCGGAGTCTGGAGATACGCAGTATTTT.

The rearrangement links TRBV18 to TRBJ2-1, with 7 bases matching TRBD2. Trimming took 3 bases from V and 8 from J; bases not matched to a gene: 1. CDR1 is KGHSH and CDR2 is LQKENI in the germline V gene. This CDR3 has 12 amino acids. CDR3 sequence (DNA): TGTGCCAGCTCACCTCGGGGGGATGAGCAGTTCTTC. This encodes CASSPRGDEQFF.

The V and J genes are TRBV18 and TRBJ2-7; no firm D call. CDR3 length equals 10 residues. The germline CDR1 and CDR2 sequences are KGHSH and LQKENI. V gave up 8 bases and J gave up 3 bases, with 5 bases separating them. CDR3 loop: CASADYEQYF. The CDR3 nucleotides are TGTGCCAGCGCGGACTACGAGCAGTACTTC.

V usage is TRBV21-1 and J usage is TRBJ2-7; TRBD2 is taken as the D call from the table, unchecked against the DNA. TRBV21-1 is a pseudogene segment. The CDR3 sequence is 17 residues long. The CDR3 nucleotides are TGTGCCAGCGCCGGGACTAGCCCGTCAAGAGGTTTCTACGAGCAGTACTTC. Translation gives CASAGTSPSRGFYEQYF.

The CDR3 region is CASSLARTGDNYGYTF. Here the CDR3 DNA reads TGTGCCAGCAGCTTAGCCCGGACAGGGGATAACTATGGCTACACCTTC. The rearrangement joins TRBV7-2 to TRBJ1-2; TRBD1 agrees at 9 bases. Germline CDR1 is SGHTA and CDR2 is FQGNSA. This CDR3 comprises 16 residues. With V trimmed by 0 bases and J by 1 base, 3 bases remained unmatched.

The chain combines TRBV6-7 with TRBJ2-1; perhaps TRBD1 as D (6 bases). TRBV6-7 is an open reading frame whose function is uncertain. There are 15 residues in the CDR3. The V end was cut by 3 bases, the J end by 3 bases, with 12 bases between. CDR3 nucleotides: TGTGCCAGCAGTTATACCCGGACAGTCTACAATGAGCAGTTCTTC. It encodes CASSYTRTVYNEQFF.

This clone occurred once. The chain employs TRBV2 and TRBJ2-1; D remains unclear. V was clipped by 4 bases and J by 4 bases, with 8 bases between them. The CDR3 contains 13 residues. Germline lookup yields CDR1 SNHLY and CDR2 FYNNEI. The CDR3 coding sequence is TGTGCCAGCAGTGGGTCCCAGTACAATGAGCAGTTCTTC. Translation gives CASSGSQYNEQFF. The complete variable domain, with remaining parts taken from reference TRBV2 and TRBJ2-1, reads EPEVTQTPSHQVTQMGQEVILRCVPISNHLYFYWYRQILGQKVEFLVSFYNNEISEKSEIFDDQFSVERPDGSNFTLKIRSTKLEDSAMYFCASSGSQYNEQFFGPGTRLTVL.

Note on this clone: Different DNA sequences within this sample yield the same CDR3. CDR3 DNA: TGTGCCAGCAGCTTGGGCCCCGGATACTATGGCTACACCTTC. Translating it yields CASSLGPGYYGYTF. This sequence joins TRBV7-2 and TRBJ1-2, with unresolved D. The length of the CDR3 is 14 residues. Germline assignment: CDR1 SGHTA and CDR2 FQGNSA. Trimming cost V 3 bases and J 3 bases, with 11 bases left between them. Full variable domain (remainder filled in from reference TRBV7-2 and TRBJ1-2): GAGVSQSPSNKVTEKGKDVELRCDPISGHTALYWYRQSLGQGLEFLIYFQGNSAPDKSGLPSDRFSAERTGGSVSTLTIQRTQQEDSAVYLCASSLGPGYYGYTFGSGTRLTVV.

This chain joins TRBV9 and TRBJ1-3; D remains ambiguous. The germline V and J ends were trimmed by 3 bases and 0 bases, with 13 bases remaining between them. This CDR3 is 16 amino acids long. Germline V gene data show CDR1 as SGDLS and CDR2 as YYNGEE. This CDR3 reads CASSGYRNTSGNTIYF. The DNA of the CDR3 is TGTGCCAGCAGCGGTTACCGTAATACCTCTGGAAACACCATATATTTT.

The gene calls are TRBV5-1 and TRBJ2-1; 9 nucleotides align to TRBD2. This CDR3 has 16 residues. Germline V gives CDR1 SGHRS, CDR2 YFSETQ. With V trimmed by 4 bases and J by 2 bases, 7 bases remained unmatched. CDR3 region: CASSASSGRTYNEQFF. The CDR3 DNA sequence: TGCGCCAGCAGCGCTAGCAGCGGGAGGACCTACAATGAGCAGTTCTTC.

The chain has TRBV6-1 and TRBJ2-5, with 12 bases identical to TRBD2. J lost 5 bases, V lost 3 bases, and 1 base had no gene match. Germline assignment: CDR1 MNHNS and CDR2 SASEGT. This CDR3 comprises 14 residues. CDR3 in DNA: TGTGCCAGCAGTGAGACTAGCGGGAGTGAGACCCAGTACTTC. The encoded protein is CASSETSGSETQYF.

This clone has just a few counts. The CDR3 is CSVDGTGNNEQFF. For the CDR3, the DNA is TGCAGCGTTGATGGGACAGGGAACAATGAGCAGTTCTTC. This sequence joins TRBV29-1 and TRBJ2-1; 9 nucleotides agree with TRBD1. Germline V gene lookup returns CDR1 SQVTM and CDR2 ANQGSEA. V was clipped by 3 bases and J by 5 bases; unmatched bases: 2. CDR3 length: 13 residues.

The chain joins TRBV7-2 to TRBJ2-1, with D perhaps TRBD1 or TRBD2 (5 bases each). Germline values: CDR1 SGHTA, CDR2 FQGNSA. CDR3 size: 13 residues. Trimming left V 6 bases short and J 12 bases short, with 18 bases between. The CDR3: CASRRSSGLGQFF. The CDR3, as DNA: TGTGCCAGCAGGAGGTCGTCGGGGCTGGGGCAGTTCTTC.

This chain links TRBV9 with TRBJ1-4; the D is unclear. Germline loops: CDR1 SGDLS, CDR2 YYNGEE. The CDR3 sequence is 16 residues long. The ends were cut back, 0 bases at V and 7 bases at J, with 16 bases in the middle. CDR3 loop: CASSVDSGRTTEKLFF. As DNA, the CDR3 is TGTGCCAGCAGCGTAGACTCCGGCAGGACCACTGAAAAACTGTTTTTT. The variable domain in full, with the rest retrieved from reference TRBV9 and TRBJ1-4, is DSGVTQTPKHLITATGQRVTLRCSPRSGDLSVYWYQQSLDQGLQFLIQYYNGEERAKGNILERFSAQQFPDLHSELNLSSLELGDSALYFCASSVDSGRTTEKLFFGSGTQLSVL.

The chain carries TRBV6-6 and TRBJ2-7; the match to TRBD1 covers 7 bases. The V gene's germline CDR1 is MNHNY and CDR2 SVGAGI (reference sequence). This CDR3 has 16 residues. Germline trimming cut 8 bases from V and 4 bases from J; bases unmatched to any gene: 17. This CDR3 reads CASVARRWDREYEQYF. The CDR3 DNA is TGTGCCAGCGTAGCCCGGCGTTGGGACAGAGAATACGAGCAGTACTTC.

This clone showed up just once. The V gene is TRBV5-1, the J gene TRBJ2-7; D is possibly TRBD2 (5 bases). The V and J ends lost 0 bases and 4 bases respectively, with 11 bases between them. There are 14 residues in the CDR3. Germline values: CDR1 SGHRS, CDR2 YFSETQ. The CDR3 spells CASSLADRDYEQYF. The CDR3, as DNA: TGCGCCAGCAGCTTGGCCGACCGGGATTACGAGCAGTACTTC.

The V gene is TRBV6-5, the J gene TRBJ1-5, with TRBD1 matching over 7 bases. Unmatched junction bases numbered 7, after V lost 6 bases and J lost 5 bases. Germline loops: CDR1 MNHEY, CDR2 SVGAGI. The CDR3 is made up of 14 amino acids. Written as DNA, the CDR3 is TGTGCCAGCAGCAAAGACAGGGTTGATCAGCCCCAGCATTTT. Amino acid sequence: CASSKDRVDQPQHF.

This clone was counted once. The V call is TRBV7-2, the J call TRBJ2-7; 7 nucleotides agree with TRBD2. The CDR3 totals 12 residues. CDR1 SGHTA and CDR2 FQGNSA come from the germline V gene. V shed 3 bases and J 6 bases; nucleotides not matched to a gene: 2. DNA of the CDR3: TGTGCCAGCAGCTTGCAGCGGGGCGAGCAGTACTTC. Amino acids: CASSLQRGEQYF.

V gene TRBV30 combines with J gene TRBJ1-1, with no clear D. The CDR3 totals 15 residues. CDR1 is GTSNPN, CDR2 SVGIG, per germline (reference sequence). Trimming removed 0 bases from V and 0 bases from J, with 11 bases in between. CDR3 coding DNA: TGTGCCTGGAGTGTACAGTGGCACTTGAACACTGAAGCTTTCTTT. Residues: CAWSVQWHLNTEAFF.

The gene calls are TRBV18 and TRBJ1-4; 8 bases fit TRBD1. CDR3 length equals 15 residues. Germline V gene data show CDR1 as KGHSH and CDR2 as LQKENI. J lost 7 bases, V lost 3 bases, and 7 bases had no gene match. CDR3 residues: CASSPSGGWGEKLFF. The CDR3 nucleotides read TGTGCCAGCTCACCCTCAGGGGGCTGGGGTGAAAAACTGTTTTTT.

The chain couples TRBV28 to TRBJ1-2; the D is unclear. CDR3 length: 14 amino acids. Germline CDR1 is MDHEN and CDR2 is SYDVKM. Trimming took off 3 bases at V and 0 bases at J, with 8 bases between the two ends. The CDR3 sequence: CASSLVQPNYGYTF. For the CDR3, the DNA is TGTGCCAGCAGTTTGGTGCAGCCTAACTATGGCTACACCTTC.

The CDR3 DNA sequence: TGTGCCAGTAGTATGTTTGGGATAGGCACCGGGGAGCTGTTTTTT. Amino acid sequence: CASSMFGIGTGELFF. This rearrangement joins TRBV19 to TRBJ2-2; D is unclear. This CDR3 is built from 15 residues. Trimming removed 3 bases at V and 4 bases at J, with 12 bases between. Germline V gene lookup returns CDR1 LNHDA and CDR2 SQIVND (reference sequence).